This T cell receptor (beta chain) is drawn from a study of T cell responses to AZD1222 COVID-19 vaccine. Broader study findings: White British donors predominated, females outnumbered males, and clonal diversity was possibly underestimated. Increases in Spike-specific TCR breadth and depth were seen after two AZD1222 doses.

J was trimmed by 8 bases and V by 7 bases; bases with no gene match: 9. Per the germline V gene, CDR1 is LGHDT and CDR2 is YNNKEL (reference sequence). This CDR3 has 14 amino acids. This clone has only a few counts. The antigen remains unidentified. Method: immunoSEQ multiplex PCR; TCRdb's copy keeps in-frame clones and lacks some. The sample includes 100,000 to 150,000 clones, roughly 88% of them seen just once. Sequences were derived from peripheral blood, sampled on day 0 of AZD1222 vaccination. This receptor was identified in an adult in good health. The rearrangement links TRBV3-1 (or the pseudogene TRBV3-2) to TRBJ2-1, with 9 bases aligning to TRBD2. This chain's CDR3 is CASNTGTSFYEQFF. In DNA, the CDR3 is TGTGCCAGCAACACCGGGACTAGCTTTTATGAGCAGTTCTTC.